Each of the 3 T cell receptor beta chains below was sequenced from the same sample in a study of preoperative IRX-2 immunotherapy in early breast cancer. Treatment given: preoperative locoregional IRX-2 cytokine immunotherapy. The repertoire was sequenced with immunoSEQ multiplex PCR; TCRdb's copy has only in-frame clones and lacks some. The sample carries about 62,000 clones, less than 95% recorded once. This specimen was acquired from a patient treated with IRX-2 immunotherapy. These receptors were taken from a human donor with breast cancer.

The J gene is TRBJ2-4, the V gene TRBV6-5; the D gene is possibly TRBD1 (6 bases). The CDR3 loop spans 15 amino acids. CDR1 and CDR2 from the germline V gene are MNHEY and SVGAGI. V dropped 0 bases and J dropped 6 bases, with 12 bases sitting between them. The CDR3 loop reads CASSYSGDTLNIQYF. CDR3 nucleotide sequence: TGTGCCAGCAGTTACTCCGGGGACACCTTAAACATTCAGTACTTC.

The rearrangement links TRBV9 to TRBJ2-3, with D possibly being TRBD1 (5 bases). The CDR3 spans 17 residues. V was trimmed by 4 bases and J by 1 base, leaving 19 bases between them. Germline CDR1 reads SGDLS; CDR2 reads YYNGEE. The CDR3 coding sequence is TGTGCCAGCAGCAAGAAATCGGACACCTCGGGCACAGATACGCAGTATTTT. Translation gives CASSKKSDTSGTDTQYF.

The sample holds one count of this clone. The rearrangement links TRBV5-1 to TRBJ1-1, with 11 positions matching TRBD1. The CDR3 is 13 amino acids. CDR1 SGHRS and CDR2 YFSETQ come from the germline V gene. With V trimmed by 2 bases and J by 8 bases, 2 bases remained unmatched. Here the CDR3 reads CASSFGQGAEAFF. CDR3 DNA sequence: TGCGCCAGCAGCTTTGGACAGGGGGCAGAAGCTTTCTTT.